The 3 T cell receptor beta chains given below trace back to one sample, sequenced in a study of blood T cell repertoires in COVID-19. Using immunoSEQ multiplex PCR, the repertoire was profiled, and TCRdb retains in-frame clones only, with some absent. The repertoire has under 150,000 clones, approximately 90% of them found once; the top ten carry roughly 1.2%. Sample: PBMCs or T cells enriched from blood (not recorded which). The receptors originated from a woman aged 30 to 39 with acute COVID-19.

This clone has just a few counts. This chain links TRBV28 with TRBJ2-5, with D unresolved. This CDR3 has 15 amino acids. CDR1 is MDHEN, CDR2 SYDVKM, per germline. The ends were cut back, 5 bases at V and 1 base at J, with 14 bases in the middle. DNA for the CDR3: TGTGCCAGCAGTCCTGCCGCGGCCAGCCAAGAGACCCAGTACTTC. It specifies CASSPAAASQETQYF.

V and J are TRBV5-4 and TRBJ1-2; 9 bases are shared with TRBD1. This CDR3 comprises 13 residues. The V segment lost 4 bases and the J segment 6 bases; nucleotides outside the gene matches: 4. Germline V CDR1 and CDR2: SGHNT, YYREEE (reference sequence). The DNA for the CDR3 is TGTGCCAGCAGCCGGGACAGGGTAAATGGCTACACCTTC. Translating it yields CASSRDRVNGYTF.

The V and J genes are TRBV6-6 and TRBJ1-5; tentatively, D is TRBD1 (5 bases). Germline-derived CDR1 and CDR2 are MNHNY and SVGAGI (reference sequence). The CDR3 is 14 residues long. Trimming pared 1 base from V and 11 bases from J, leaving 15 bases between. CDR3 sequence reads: CASSYLAIRGAQHF. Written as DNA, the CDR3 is TGTGCCAGCAGTTACTTGGCGATTAGGGGTGCCCAGCATTTT.